A selection of T cell receptor beta chains follows, all from one sample in a study of technical replicates of blood from a handful of donors. TCRdb's table, derived via immunoSEQ multiplex PCR, lists solely in-frame clones and lacks some. The table records more than 70,000 clones, roughly 96% of them present only once. Sequences were obtained from T cells isolated from PBMCs. These receptors all stem from a human donor in good health. Each CDR3 is given with its conserved first and last residue. Size is stated for part of the rows, as once, few or many counts, or as a class when the clone is expanded.

j_call | v_call | clone_size | cdr3_aa
TRBJ1-1 | TRBV5-6 | NA | CASSPDSNTEAFF
TRBJ1-2 | TRBV27 | NA | CASADRAANYGYTF
TRBJ1-5 | TRBV4-1 | NA | CASSQKFPLRDSNQPQHF
TRBJ2-5 | TRBV7-8 | NA | CASTVAPGQGKETQYF
TRBJ2-1 | TRBV6-4 | NA | CASSRGQGAGNEQFF
TRBJ1-1 | TRBV5-1 | NA | CASSSVVHNEAFF
TRBJ1-1 | TRBV18 | NA | CASSWEATEAFF
TRBJ1-5 | TRBV30 | NA | CAWRGTVSNQPQHF
TRBJ1-4 | TRBV27 | NA | CASREVAGGALTNEKLFF
TRBJ1-1 | TRBV19 | NA | CASTDRPNTEAFF
TRBJ2-2 | TRBV10-3 | NA | CAISGGLAGTGELFF
TRBJ1-1 | TRBV28 | NA | CASSKTPGQGIAEAFF
TRBJ2-3 | TRBV7-7 | NA | CASSPTGWVTDTQYF
TRBJ2-3 | TRBV13 | NA | CASSLKDLASTDTQYF
TRBJ2-1 | TRBV23-1 | NA | CASKPGGDSPYNEQFF
TRBJ2-3 | TRBV7-3 | NA | CASSLRSSGTDTQYF
TRBJ1-4 | TRBV4-1 | NA | CASSQWRYEKLFF
TRBJ2-7 | TRBV19 | NA | CASQRQAQRGEQYF
TRBJ1-1 | TRBV5-1 | NA | CASSSGTGVRVAAEAFF
TRBJ1-3 | TRBV4-1 | NA | CASSQDRDRGYRSGNTIYF
TRBJ2-2 | TRBV5-1 | NA | CASSLALDRALGELFF
TRBJ2-7 | TRBV10-1 | once | CASSPGSQGAYEQYF
TRBJ2-1 | TRBV5-1 | NA | CASSRIAGEGGEQFF
TRBJ2-3 | TRBV12-5 | NA | CASGLKPGGAWTDTQYF
TRBJ2-5 | TRBV29-1 | NA | CSVISLETQYF
TRBJ1-5 | TRBV5-6 | NA | CASSFSGDQPQHF
TRBJ1-1 | TRBV19 | NA | CASSIYSLRNTEAFF
TRBJ2-1 | TRBV9 | NA | CASSEGGQGAYNEQFF
TRBJ1-4 | TRBV7-9 | NA | CASSVTGGDEKLFF
TRBJ2-1 | TRBV5-1 | NA | CASSLASSGLYNEQFF
TRBJ1-1 | TRBV7-9 | NA | CASSYDRVDTEAFF
TRBJ2-7 | TRBV9 | once | CASSVGTAIYEQYF
TRBJ2-2 | TRBV5-1 | NA | CASSSLTGNTGELFF
TRBJ1-1 | TRBV29-1 | NA | CSVNRGEAFF
TRBJ1-5 | TRBV7-9 | NA | CASSSPETETFSNQPQHF
TRBJ1-6 | TRBV11-3 | NA | CASSFRSSYNSPLHF
TRBJ1-1 | TRBV25-1 | NA | CASSGHRNTEAFF
TRBJ2-6 | TRBV28 | NA | CASSPTWGQGVSGANVLTF
TRBJ2-5 | TRBV11-1 | NA | CASSLRLQETQYF
TRBJ1-3 | TRBV30 | NA | CAWSLGRSSGNTIYF
TRBJ2-1 | TRBV14 | NA | CASSPLRTPYNEQFF
TRBJ1-1 | TRBV27 | NA | CASNNPAGNTEAFF
TRBJ2-3 | TRBV6-4 | NA | CASSDRTGNTDTQYF
TRBJ2-7 | TRBV7-9 | NA | CASSLGEWITYEQYF
TRBJ2-6 | TRBV15 | NA | CATSTGSGANVLTF
TRBJ2-7 | TRBV9 | NA | CASSRTGGLGEQYF
TRBJ2-7 | TRBV5-1 | NA | CASSLREGIEQYF
TRBJ2-5 | TRBV29-1 | once | CSVVSAGGSETQYF
TRBJ2-2 | TRBV5-1 | NA | CASSLQGEAGELFF